Presented here are 14 T cell receptor beta chains from one specimen sequenced in a study of OX40 agonist ivuxolimab in advanced cancers. Produced via immunoSEQ multiplex PCR; TCRdb's table is partial and in-frame only. The sample records over 80,000 clones, approximately 87% being singletons. Sequenced material: CD4+ or CD8+ T cells sorted from blood, taken in a trial of the OX40 agonist ivuxolimab. The receptors shown here come from an adult with an advanced solid tumor such as melanoma, head and neck, liver or kidney cancer.

The rearrangement uses TRBV10-3 and TRBJ2-3; 7 bases are a match to TRBD1. This CDR3 spans 12 amino acids. From germline, CDR1 is ENHRY and CDR2 SYGVKD. After removal of 8 bases from V and 4 bases from J, the junction contained 3 bases not matched to a gene. The CDR3, as DNA: TGTGCCATCTCTCAGGGGGCAGATACGCAGTATTTT. This gives the protein CAISQGADTQYF.

CDR3 in amino acids: CAWTTGGALTGNTIYF. The CDR3, as DNA: TGTGCCTGGACAACAGGGGGCGCGCTGACTGGAAACACCATATATTTT. This chain links TRBV30 with TRBJ1-3; 9 bases align to TRBD1. The CDR3 totals 16 residues. V shed 4 bases, J shed 2 bases, and the junction held 9 bases outside the gene matches. Germline assignment: CDR1 GTSNPN and CDR2 SVGIG (reference sequence).

The rearrangement links TRBV5-6 to TRBJ1-2; D is perhaps TRBD1 (5 bases). Germline values: CDR1 SGHDT, CDR2 YYEEEE. The CDR3 extends over 16 amino acids. V was cut by 0 bases and J by 8 bases, with 20 bases left in between. CDR3 DNA: TGTGCCAGCAGCTTGGGAGAAAACAGGCGACAAAAGGGCTACACCTTC. As protein: CASSLGENRRQKGYTF.

This clone is a singleton in its sample. The genes are TRBV30 and TRBJ1-2; unclear D gene. Trimming took 8 bases from V and 3 from J, leaving 16 bases between them. Germline V lookup: CDR1 GTSNPN, CDR2 SVGIG (reference sequence). The CDR3 has 13 residues. The CDR3 spells CALSRQLYYGYTF. The CDR3 DNA reads TGTGCCCTCTCCCGACAATTATACTATGGCTACACCTTC.

The CDR3 reads CASSQDPFNNEQFF. In DNA form, the CDR3 reads TGTGCCAGCAGCCAAGATCCGTTTAACAATGAGCAGTTCTTC. This chain uses TRBV4-2 with TRBJ2-1; D unclear. This CDR3 comprises 14 residues. The ends were cut back, 0 bases at V and 5 bases at J, with 8 bases in the middle. Germline values: CDR1 LGHNA, CDR2 YNFKEQ.

The chain employs TRBV19 and TRBJ2-5; D is undetermined. CDR1 LNHDA and CDR2 SQIVND come from the germline V gene (reference sequence). The CDR3 extends over 15 amino acids. The V and J ends lost 5 bases and 3 bases respectively, with 16 bases between them. The CDR3 DNA reads TGTGCCAGTAGTCCCCGGACCTTACAAAAAGAGACCCAGTACTTC. It specifies CASSPRTLQKETQYF.

This clone was recorded a few times. The chain has TRBV30 and TRBJ1-4, with D possibly matching TRBD1 (5 bases). CDR3 size: 16 residues. CDR1 GTSNPN and CDR2 SVGIG come from the germline V gene (reference sequence). Trimming took off 0 bases at V and 5 bases at J, with 16 bases between the two ends. The CDR3: CAWSVARGRVNEKLFF. The CDR3 DNA sequence: TGTGCCTGGAGTGTAGCCCGAGGCAGGGTGAATGAAAAACTGTTTTTT.

This clone has only one observation. This chain joins TRBV5-1 and TRBJ1-6, with TRBD1 as a possible D gene (6 bases). The ends were cut back, 4 bases at V and 11 bases at J, with 16 bases in the middle. The CDR3 totals 14 residues. Germline values: CDR1 SGHRS, CDR2 YFSETQ. The CDR3 loop is CASSIEGVTTPLHF. In nucleotides, the CDR3 is TGCGCCAGCAGCATTGAGGGGGTCACTACACCCCTCCACTTT.

The genes are TRBV5-4 and TRBJ2-3, with D tentatively TRBD1 (6 bases). The CDR3 has 16 amino acids. Germline V gene sequence: CDR1 SGHNT, CDR2 YYREEE (reference sequence). The V gene lost 4 bases and the J gene lost 1 base, with 16 bases spanning the gap. The CDR3 region is CASSRRQVVGTDTQYF. DNA of the CDR3: TGTGCCAGCAGCAGGCGACAGGTGGTAGGCACAGATACGCAGTATTTT.

The chain employs TRBV4-3 and TRBJ1-5; TRBD1 matches at 7 bases. CDR1 is LGHNA and CDR2 is YSLEER in the germline V gene. The CDR3 runs 17 residues. Unmatched junction bases numbered 12, after V lost 6 bases and J lost 1 base. This CDR3 is CASRQRQGNGSNQPQHF. The CDR3 DNA reads TGCGCCAGCAGGCAAAGACAGGGTAACGGAAGCAATCAGCCCCAGCATTTT.

The chain employs TRBV10-2 and TRBJ2-2; D might be TRBD2 (5 bases). Between the trimmed V and J ends, which lost 4 bases and 1 base, there was a span of 10 bases. CDR1 and CDR2 (germline): WSHSY, SAAADI. There are 15 residues in the CDR3. Here the CDR3 DNA reads TGCGCCAGCAGTGTAACTAGTGGGAACACCGGGGAGCTGTTTTTT. This codes for CASSVTSGNTGELFF.

The CDR3: CASSMGNRGPGTDTQYF. Here the CDR3 DNA reads TGTGCCAGCAGCATGGGAAACAGGGGGCCAGGCACAGATACGCAGTATTTT. The rearrangement links TRBV11-2 to TRBJ2-3, with TRBD1 identical over 9 bases. Germline CDR1 SGHAT, CDR2 FQNNGV. The length of the CDR3 is 17 residues. Trimming took 5 bases from V and 1 from J; bases not matched to a gene: 10.

The CDR3 here is CASSQDLRDRMNTEAFF. The CDR3 nucleotides read TGTGCCAGCAGCCAAGACCTCCGGGACAGAATGAACACTGAAGCTTTCTTT. The rearrangement uses TRBV4-2 and TRBJ1-1; the match to TRBD1 covers 7 bases. The CDR3 is 17 residues long. V dropped 0 bases and J dropped 0; count of bases not matched to a gene: 7. Germline V gene lookup returns CDR1 LGHNA and CDR2 YNFKEQ.

The gene calls are TRBV23-1 and TRBJ2-2; D call uncertain. TRBV23-1 is assigned to the ORF class and has an uncertain function. This CDR3 spans 12 amino acids. V lost 5 bases to trimming and J lost 6 bases, with 7 bases between them. DNA for the CDR3: TGCGCCAGCAGTGGGAAGCCCGGGGAGCTGTTTTTT. Residues: CASSGKPGELFF.